These 23 T cell receptor beta chains were all obtained from the same sample, sequenced in a study of cytomegalovirus exposure and HLA in healthy donors. The protocol was immunoSEQ multiplex PCR, while the TCRdb copy is restricted to in-frame clones and leaves out a portion. The sample holds approximately 220,000 clones, around nine tenths seen once. Sequenced: PBMCs. The receptors stem from a woman under 30 in good health and CMV-seronegative.

The gene calls are TRBV30 and TRBJ1-5; the D gene is possibly TRBD1 (5 bases). Germline V CDR1 and CDR2: GTSNPN, SVGIG (reference sequence). V was cut by 7 bases and J by 6 bases, with 16 bases left in between. The CDR3 has 13 residues. CDR3 sequence (DNA): TGTGCCTTTTCCCCGGGGGGAAGTCAGCCCCAGCATTTT. Translated, it gives CAFSPGGSQPQHF.

CDR3 sequence reads: CASSPTSGTTDTQYF. CDR3 sequence (DNA): TGTGCCAGCAGTCCAACTAGCGGGACGACAGATACGCAGTATTTT. V is TRBV2 and J is TRBJ2-3, with 10 bases fitting TRBD2. This CDR3 comprises 15 residues. V was clipped by 5 bases and J by 3 bases; unmatched bases: 5. CDR1 and CDR2 from the germline V gene are SNHLY and FYNNEI.

V and J are TRBV7-6 and TRBJ2-1, with 14 bases identical to TRBD2. The V segment lost 4 bases and the J segment 7 bases; nucleotides outside the gene matches: 6. CDR3 length: 16 amino acids. The V gene's germline CDR1 is SGHVS and CDR2 FNYEAQ. CDR3 region: CASSSRLAGGGNEQFF. The CDR3 region has the DNA TGTGCCAGCAGCTCCCGACTAGCGGGAGGGGGGAATGAGCAGTTCTTC.

This chain's CDR3 is CASADRGDEQYF. Written as DNA, the CDR3 is TGTGCCAGCGCAGACAGGGGCGACGAGCAGTACTTC. The rearrangement links TRBV27 to TRBJ2-7, with 8 bases lining up with TRBD1. There are 12 residues in the CDR3. Germline assignment: CDR1 MNHEY and CDR2 SMNVEV (reference sequence). After removal of 8 bases from V and 5 bases from J, the junction contained 5 bases not matched to a gene.

The V and J genes are TRBV5-6 and TRBJ2-1; D is perhaps TRBD2 (6 bases). Trimming left V 5 bases short and J 4 bases short, with 22 bases between. CDR3 size: 17 residues. Germline V gene sequence: CDR1 SGHDT, CDR2 YYEEEE. CDR3 coding DNA: TGTGCCAGCAGTCTGTCGGGGGTCAGGGTCCATTACAATGAGCAGTTCTTC. Translation: CASSLSGVRVHYNEQFF.

V and J are TRBV7-2 and TRBJ1-4, with TRBD1 matching over 7 bases. Per germline, CDR1 SGHTA and CDR2 FQGNSA. The CDR3 runs 14 residues. The V segment lost 4 bases and the J segment 8 bases; nucleotides outside the gene matches: 7. CDR3 sequence: CASSSQGLREKLFF. DNA of the CDR3: TGTGCCAGCAGCTCACAGGGGCTCAGGGAAAAACTGTTTTTT.

The gene calls are TRBV6-1 and TRBJ2-1; no clear D gene. This CDR3 is 10 amino acids long. Germline lookup yields CDR1 MNHNS and CDR2 SASEGT. V lost 3 bases, J lost 8 bases, and 2 bases lay in between. CDR3 DNA sequence: TGTGCCAGCAGTGACTATGAGCAGTTCTTC. Protein product: CASSDYEQFF.

The J gene is TRBJ2-1, the V gene TRBV7-9; 8 positions match TRBD1. V gave up 1 base and J gave up 6 bases; unmatched junction bases: 5. Germline V gene data show CDR1 as SEHNR and CDR2 as FQNEAQ (reference sequence). CDR3 length: 15 amino acids. The CDR3 loop is CASSLESDRGNEQFF. The CDR3 DNA follows: TGTGCCAGCAGCTTAGAGAGTGACAGGGGCAATGAGCAGTTCTTC. Filled out from reference TRBV7-9 and TRBJ2-1, the complete variable domain reads DTGVSQNPRHKITKRGQNVTFRCDPISEHNRLYWYRQTLGQGPEFLTYFQNEAQLEKSRLLSDRFSAERPKGSFSTLEIQRTEQGDSAMYLCASSLESDRGNEQFFGPGTRLTVL.

The chain is built from TRBV5-1 and TRBJ2-2, with D uncertain. V was trimmed by 1 base and J by 3 bases, leaving 13 bases between them. This CDR3 is built from 16 residues. Germline-derived CDR1 and CDR2 are SGHRS and YFSETQ. The CDR3, as DNA: TGCGCCAGCAGCTTGACCCAAACTCCGGACACCGGGGAGCTGTTTTTT. Translated: CASSLTQTPDTGELFF.

This chain links TRBV10-3 with TRBJ1-2; 7 positions match TRBD1. Germline lookup yields CDR1 ENHRY and CDR2 SYGVKD. The CDR3 is 13 amino acids. J lost 7 bases, V lost 4 bases, and 6 bases had no gene match. Here the CDR3 reads CAISGDRVGGYTF. In DNA, the CDR3 is TGTGCCATCAGTGGAGACAGGGTAGGTGGCTACACCTTC.

The table lists this clone with a count of one. The chain couples TRBV14 to TRBJ2-1; 9 nucleotides match TRBD2. Germline CDR1 is SGHDN and CDR2 is FVKESK. The V and J ends lost 5 bases and 1 base, in that order; junction bases with no gene match: 3. This CDR3 comprises 15 residues. The CDR3: CASSALAGSYNEQFF. DNA of the CDR3: TGTGCCAGCAGCGCGCTAGCGGGATCCTACAATGAGCAGTTCTTC.

V gene TRBV6-1 combines with J gene TRBJ2-7; D gene uncertain. V was pared by 7 bases and J by 0 bases, with 16 bases between. CDR1 and CDR2 (germline): MNHNS, SASEGT. This CDR3 contains 15 residues. The CDR3 nucleotides are TGTGCCAGCAAGTGGATGGCGGATACCTCCTACGAGCAGTACTTC. This codes for CASKWMADTSYEQYF.

This clone was seen just once. The chain carries TRBV19 and TRBJ2-5; tentatively, D is TRBD1 (6 bases). The CDR3 is 14 residues long. Between the trimmed V and J ends, which lost 9 bases and 1 base, there was a span of 15 bases. From germline, CDR1 is LNHDA and CDR2 SQIVND (reference sequence). The CDR3 reads CASGVGHRQETQYF. DNA for the CDR3: TGTGCCAGCGGGGTGGGACATCGCCAAGAGACCCAGTACTTC.

This clone was seen once. Here the CDR3 reads CASGLVKSLASSYNEQFF. The CDR3 DNA is TGTGCTAGTGGTTTGGTAAAATCACTAGCGAGCTCCTACAATGAGCAGTTCTTC. The chain has TRBV12-5 and TRBJ2-1, with 7 bases lining up with TRBD2. V lost 0 bases and J lost 0; bases outside the gene matches: 8. CDR3 length equals 18 residues. Germline values: CDR1 LGHNT, CDR2 FRNRAP. Supplemented by reference TRBV12-5 and TRBJ2-1, the full variable domain reads DARVTQTPRHKVTEMGQEVTMRCQPILGHNTVFWYRQTMMQGLELLAYFRNRAPLDDSGMPKDRFSAEMPDATLATLKIQPSEPRDSAVYFCASGLVKSLASSYNEQFFGPGTRLTVL.

The chain has TRBV5-1 and TRBJ2-7; D is possibly TRBD2 (5 bases). Germline CDR1 SGHRS, CDR2 YFSETQ. Trimming took 1 base from V and 7 from J, leaving 9 bases between them. This CDR3 spans 12 amino acids. The CDR3 loop reads CASSLTGDEQYF. The CDR3, as DNA: TGCGCCAGCAGCTTGACCGGGGATGAGCAGTACTTC.

This clone has a single count. CDR3 protein: CASSIPPRQTQYF. Here the CDR3 DNA reads TGTGCCAGTAGTATACCCCCTCGTCAGACCCAGTACTTC. J is TRBJ2-5 and V is TRBV19; D gene uncertain. The CDR3 is 13 amino acids. Germline assignment: CDR1 LNHDA and CDR2 SQIVND (reference sequence). Trimming shortened V by 2 bases and J by 6 bases, and 10 bases separated the two germline ends.

This chain links TRBV6-1 with TRBJ2-2; D may be TRBD1 (6 bases). Germline loops: CDR1 MNHNS, CDR2 SASEGT. V was trimmed by 4 bases and J by 7 bases, leaving 28 bases between them. CDR3 length equals 19 residues. CDR3 in DNA: TGTGCCAGCAGTGCCCTTAGTATCTCAACAAACAGGGCTAGCGGGGAGCTGTTTTTT. Residues: CASSALSISTNRASGELFF.

The chain uses TRBV10-3 and TRBJ1-5, with D hard to call. Trimming removed 0 bases at V and 3 bases at J, with 9 bases between. The CDR3 sequence is 15 residues long. Per the germline V gene, CDR1 is ENHRY and CDR2 is SYGVKD. CDR3 sequence reads: CAISESTLANQPQHF. For the CDR3, the DNA is TGTGCCATCAGTGAGTCGACTCTAGCCAATCAGCCCCAGCATTTT.

The V gene is TRBV19, the J gene TRBJ2-7, with D uncertain. V was trimmed by 4 bases and J by 0 bases, leaving 10 bases between them. The CDR3 is 14 amino acids. Germline V gene sequence: CDR1 LNHDA, CDR2 SQIVND (reference sequence). The CDR3 loop is CASSTATDSYEQYF. The DNA of the CDR3 is TGTGCCAGTAGTACTGCTACCGACTCCTACGAGCAGTACTTC.

This clone was recorded a few times. This chain joins TRBV19 and TRBJ1-3, with D maybe TRBD1 (5 bases). V was clipped by 3 bases and J by 2 bases, with 11 bases between them. CDR3 length equals 15 residues. Germline V gives CDR1 LNHDA, CDR2 SQIVND (reference sequence). The CDR3 sequence: CASSISGGTGNTIYF. The CDR3 DNA reads TGTGCCAGTAGTATTTCCGGGGGGACTGGAAACACCATATATTTT.

This chain joins TRBV19 and TRBJ1-5; 8 positions agree with TRBD1. This CDR3 is built from 14 residues. V lost 5 bases to trimming and J lost 6 bases; unmatched junction nucleotides: 6. Germline-derived CDR1 and CDR2 are LNHDA and SQIVND (reference sequence). The CDR3 here is CASSVQGAPQPQHF. The CDR3 DNA is TGTGCCAGTAGTGTTCAGGGGGCCCCTCAGCCCCAGCATTTT.

The CDR3 reads CASTLQGSFTEAFF. CDR3 DNA sequence: TGTGCCAGCACGCTACAGGGTTCTTTCACTGAAGCTTTCTTT. This chain joins TRBV27 and TRBJ1-1; possibly TRBD1 for D (6 bases). Looked up from germline, CDR1 is MNHEY and CDR2 is SMNVEV (reference sequence). V was cut by 7 bases and J by 4 bases, with 16 bases left in between. This CDR3 has 14 amino acids.

The V call is TRBV25-1, the J call TRBJ1-1; no firm D call. Germline V gene lookup returns CDR1 MGHDK and CDR2 SYGVNS. The CDR3 is 16 residues long. Trimming shortened V by 6 bases and J by 1 base, and 18 bases separated the two germline ends. The CDR3 DNA sequence: TGTGCCAGCAGCGCGACGGGAGGGCGAGGGAACACTGAAGCTTTCTTT. As protein: CASSATGGRGNTEAFF.